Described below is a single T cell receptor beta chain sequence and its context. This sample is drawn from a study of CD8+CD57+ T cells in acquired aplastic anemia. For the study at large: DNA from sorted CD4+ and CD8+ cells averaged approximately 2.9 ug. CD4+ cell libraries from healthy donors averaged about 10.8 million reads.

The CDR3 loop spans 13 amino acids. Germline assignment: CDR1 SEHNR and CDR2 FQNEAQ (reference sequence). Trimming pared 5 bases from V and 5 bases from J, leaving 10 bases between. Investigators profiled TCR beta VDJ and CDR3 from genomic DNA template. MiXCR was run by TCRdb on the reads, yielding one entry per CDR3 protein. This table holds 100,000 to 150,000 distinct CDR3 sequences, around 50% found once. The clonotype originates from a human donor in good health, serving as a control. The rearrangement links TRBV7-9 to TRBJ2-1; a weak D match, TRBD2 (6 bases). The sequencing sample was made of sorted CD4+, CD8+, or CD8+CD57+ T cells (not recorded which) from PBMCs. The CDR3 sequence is CASSRGGNNEQFF. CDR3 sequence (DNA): TGTGCCAGCAGCCGCGGAGGGAACAATGAGCAGTTCTTC.